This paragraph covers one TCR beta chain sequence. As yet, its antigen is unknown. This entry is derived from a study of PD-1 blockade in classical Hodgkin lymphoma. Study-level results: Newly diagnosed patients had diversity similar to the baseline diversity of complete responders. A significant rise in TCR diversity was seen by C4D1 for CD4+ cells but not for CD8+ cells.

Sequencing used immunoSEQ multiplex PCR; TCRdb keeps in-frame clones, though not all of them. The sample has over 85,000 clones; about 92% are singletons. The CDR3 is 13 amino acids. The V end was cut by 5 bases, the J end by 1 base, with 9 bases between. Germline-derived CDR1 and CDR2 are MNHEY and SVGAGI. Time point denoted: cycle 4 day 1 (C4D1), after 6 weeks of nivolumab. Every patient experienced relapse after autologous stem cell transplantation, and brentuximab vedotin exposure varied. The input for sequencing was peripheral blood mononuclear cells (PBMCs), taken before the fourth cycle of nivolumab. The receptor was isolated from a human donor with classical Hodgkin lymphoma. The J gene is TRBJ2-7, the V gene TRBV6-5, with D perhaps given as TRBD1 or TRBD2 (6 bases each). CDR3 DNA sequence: TGTGCCAGCAGTCAAGGGGGGTCCTACGAGCAGTACTTC. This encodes CASSQGGSYEQYF.